This TCR beta chain was retrieved from a study of blood T cell repertoires in COVID-19. Across the whole study: Italy, Spain and the United States were the sources of the convalescent and acute COVID-19 samples. Nucleic acid was either cDNA or gDNA, and it came from T cells, B-cell-depleted T cells, or PBMCs.

The CDR3 consists of 15 residues. The ends lost 3 bases at V and 3 bases at J; junction bases unmatched: 6. Germline-derived CDR1 and CDR2 are SGHRS and YFSETQ. Profiled with immunoSEQ multiplex PCR; TCRdb holds only in-frame clones, not every one. The sample shows some 200,000 clones, about 80% of them seen only once. The receptor was isolated from a woman older than 75 with COVID-19, enrolled during active disease. The chain employs TRBV5-1 and TRBJ2-7; TRBD1 matches at 10 bases. Sequenced sample: peripheral blood. The CDR3 sequence: CASSSPGQGYYEQYF. CDR3 DNA: TGCGCCAGCAGCTCCCCGGGACAGGGGTACTACGAGCAGTACTTC.